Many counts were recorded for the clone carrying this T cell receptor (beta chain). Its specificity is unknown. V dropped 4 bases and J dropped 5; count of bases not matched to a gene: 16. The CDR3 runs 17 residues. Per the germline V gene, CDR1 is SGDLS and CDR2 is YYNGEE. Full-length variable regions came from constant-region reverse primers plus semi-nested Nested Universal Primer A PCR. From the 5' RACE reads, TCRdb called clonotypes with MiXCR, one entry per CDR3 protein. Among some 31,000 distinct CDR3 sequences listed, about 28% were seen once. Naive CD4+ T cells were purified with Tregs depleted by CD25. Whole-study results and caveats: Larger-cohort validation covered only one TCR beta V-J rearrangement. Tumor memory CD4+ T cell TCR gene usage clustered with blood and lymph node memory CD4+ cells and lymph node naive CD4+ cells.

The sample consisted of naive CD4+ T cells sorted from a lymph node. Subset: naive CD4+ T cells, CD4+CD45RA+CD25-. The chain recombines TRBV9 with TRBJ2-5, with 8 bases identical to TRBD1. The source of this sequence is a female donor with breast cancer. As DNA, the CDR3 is TGTGCCAGCAGCTCAGGGGGCGCTTTTCTTGGTTTGGAGACCCAGTACTTC. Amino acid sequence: CASSSGGAFLGLETQYF.